The rows below give T cell receptor beta chains drawn from one sample of a study of CD8 T cells in Susac syndrome. TCRdb fed the immunoSEQ multiplex PCR reads into MiXCR, producing one record per CDR3 protein. The table lists roughly 150,000 distinct CDR3 sequences, almost 96% of them singletons. Sequencing was done on a sample of CD4+ T cells from PBMCs. These receptors were taken from a human donor with Susac syndrome. Both conserved end residues are part of each CDR3. Fields, in order: V gene, J gene, clone size, D gene, CDR3 DNA, CDR3 protein. A D gene is named only where the DNA matches it firmly. Size values are once, few and many counts, or a class for expanded clones, and some rows have none.

v_gene: TRBV18; j_gene: TRBJ1-4; abundance: once; d_gene: .; CDR3nt: TGTGCCAGCTCCAAGGGGCTGGATGAAAAACTGTTTTTT; CDR3aa: CASSKGLDEKLFF
v_gene: TRBV6-1; j_gene: TRBJ2-2; abundance: .; d_gene: TRBD2; CDR3nt: TGTGCCAGCAGCCGGACGCGGTGGGGCGGGAGTATCACCGGGGAGCTGTTTTTT; CDR3aa: CASSRTRWGGSITGELFF
v_gene: TRBV9; j_gene: TRBJ2-6; abundance: .; d_gene: .; CDR3nt: TGTGCCAGCAGCCCGCGGGGGCACCAAAGCTCTGGGGCCAACGTCCTGACTTTC; CDR3aa: CASSPRGHQSSGANVLTF
v_gene: TRBV7-2; j_gene: TRBJ1-1; abundance: .; d_gene: TRBD1; CDR3nt: TGTGCCAGCAGCTTAGCGGGGACAGGGGGTGCCACTGAAGCTTTCTTT; CDR3aa: CASSLAGTGGATEAFF
v_gene: TRBV20-1; j_gene: TRBJ2-3; abundance: .; d_gene: .; CDR3nt: TGCAGTGCTAGAGATGGGGCCGGGGATACGCAGTATTTT; CDR3aa: CSARDGAGDTQYF
v_gene: TRBV5-1; j_gene: TRBJ2-1; abundance: .; d_gene: .; CDR3nt: TGCGCCAGCAGCGTGGGGGGTAGCTCCAATGAGCAGTTCTTC; CDR3aa: CASSVGGSSNEQFF
v_gene: TRBV2; j_gene: TRBJ2-1; abundance: .; d_gene: .; CDR3nt: TGTGCCAGCAGTGAAGTCATGGGGGTGGGGGAGCAGTTCTTC; CDR3aa: CASSEVMGVGEQFF
v_gene: TRBV24-1; j_gene: TRBJ1-4; abundance: .; d_gene: .; CDR3nt: TGTGCCACCAGAGAAAAACTGTTTTTT; CDR3aa: CATREKLFF
v_gene: TRBV10-1; j_gene: TRBJ2-2; abundance: .; d_gene: .; CDR3nt: TGCGCCAGCAGTGAGTCAAAAGGGTTCGCCGGGGAGCTGTTTTTT; CDR3aa: CASSESKGFAGELFF
v_gene: TRBV7-9; j_gene: TRBJ2-2; abundance: once; d_gene: .; CDR3nt: TGTGCCAGCAGCTTAGTCGGGGACCCAACCGGGGAGCTGTTTTTT; CDR3aa: CASSLVGDPTGELFF
v_gene: TRBV12-3/TRBV12-4; j_gene: TRBJ1-6; abundance: .; d_gene: TRBD1; CDR3nt: TGTGCCAGCAGCCCACAGGGGACCTATAATTCACCCCTCCACTTT; CDR3aa: CASSPQGTYNSPLHF
v_gene: TRBV29-1; j_gene: TRBJ2-1; abundance: .; d_gene: TRBD2; CDR3nt: TGCAGCGTTGTTCTCAGTCTAGCGGGGAAGCAGTTCTTC; CDR3aa: CSVVLSLAGKQFF
v_gene: TRBV5-1; j_gene: TRBJ2-2; abundance: .; d_gene: .; CDR3nt: TGCGCCAGCAGCTTACTTAGGAACGGGGCGCAGGGGAGCTCCGGGGAGCTGTTTTTT; CDR3aa: CASSLLRNGAQGSSGELFF
v_gene: TRBV18; j_gene: TRBJ1-4; abundance: .; d_gene: .; CDR3nt: TGTGCCAGCTCACCAGGCAGGGCTGAAAAACTGTTTTTT; CDR3aa: CASSPGRAEKLFF
v_gene: TRBV3-1; j_gene: TRBJ2-5; abundance: .; d_gene: .; CDR3nt: TGTGCCAGCAGCCCCCAGCGGGACCAAGAGACCCAGTACTTC; CDR3aa: CASSPQRDQETQYF
v_gene: TRBV5-1; j_gene: TRBJ2-7; abundance: .; d_gene: .; CDR3nt: TGCGCCAGCAACCCCGGGAGCTCCTACGAGCAGTACTTC; CDR3aa: CASNPGSSYEQYF
v_gene: TRBV3-1; j_gene: TRBJ1-1; abundance: .; d_gene: .; CDR3nt: TGTGCCAGCAGCCATAGACGGAACATGAACACTGAAGCTTTCTTT; CDR3aa: CASSHRRNMNTEAFF
v_gene: TRBV29-1; j_gene: TRBJ2-4; abundance: .; d_gene: TRBD1; CDR3nt: TGCAGCGTTAACAGGGGTGAGGGTGGAAACATTCAGTACTTC; CDR3aa: CSVNRGEGGNIQYF
v_gene: TRBV29-1; j_gene: TRBJ2-5; abundance: .; d_gene: TRBD1; CDR3nt: TGCAGCGTCGCGGACAGGGTTAGGTGGGAGACCCAGTACTTC; CDR3aa: CSVADRVRWETQYF
v_gene: TRBV27; j_gene: TRBJ1-6; abundance: .; d_gene: .; CDR3nt: TGTGCCAGCAGCAAGGGGATCCTCGATTCACCCCTCCACTTT; CDR3aa: CASSKGILDSPLHF
v_gene: TRBV20-1; j_gene: TRBJ2-1; abundance: .; d_gene: TRBD2; CDR3nt: TGCAGTGCAACGGGACTAGCGGGGGGGCGAGAGCAGTTCTTC; CDR3aa: CSATGLAGGREQFF
v_gene: TRBV24-1; j_gene: TRBJ2-3; abundance: .; d_gene: TRBD2; CDR3nt: TGTGCCACCAGTGCGGCTAGCGGGAGGTCGGATACGCAGTATTTT; CDR3aa: CATSAASGRSDTQYF
v_gene: TRBV4-1; j_gene: TRBJ1-2; abundance: once; d_gene: .; CDR3nt: TGCGCCAGCAGCCAAGGAGCTGGGGCCAGGGGCTATGGCTACACCTTC; CDR3aa: CASSQGAGARGYGYTF
v_gene: TRBV4-1; j_gene: TRBJ1-2; abundance: .; d_gene: TRBD1; CDR3nt: TGCGCCAGCAGCCAATTGACAGGGAAGGAGGGACCTAACTATGGCTACACCTTC; CDR3aa: CASSQLTGKEGPNYGYTF
v_gene: TRBV10-3; j_gene: TRBJ2-5; abundance: .; d_gene: TRBD2; CDR3nt: TGTGCCATCAGTGAGTCGAGCGGGGGGGCATTTGGCGGAGAGACCCAGTACTTC; CDR3aa: CAISESSGGAFGGETQYF
v_gene: TRBV10-3; j_gene: TRBJ2-7; abundance: .; d_gene: .; CDR3nt: TGTGCCATCAGTCATGACAGAAACTACGAGCAGTACTTC; CDR3aa: CAISHDRNYEQYF
v_gene: TRBV5-1; j_gene: TRBJ2-7; abundance: .; d_gene: .; CDR3nt: TGCGCCAGCAGCCAGCTCGGACGGTCCTACGAGCAGTACTTC; CDR3aa: CASSQLGRSYEQYF
v_gene: TRBV29-1; j_gene: TRBJ2-3; abundance: .; d_gene: TRBD2; CDR3nt: TGCAGCGTTAAGCCGGGACTAGGAGTATCAGATACGCAGTATTTT; CDR3aa: CSVKPGLGVSDTQYF
v_gene: TRBV18; j_gene: TRBJ2-7; abundance: .; d_gene: .; CDR3nt: TGTGCCAGCCCGACACCCTCCTACGAGCAGTACTTC; CDR3aa: CASPTPSYEQYF
v_gene: TRBV12-2; j_gene: TRBJ2-1; abundance: once; d_gene: .; CDR3nt: TGTGCAAGTCGCTTAGGTGACTCTGAGCAGTTCTTC; CDR3aa: CASRLGDSEQFF
v_gene: TRBV3-1; j_gene: TRBJ1-5; abundance: .; d_gene: .; CDR3nt: TGTGCCAGCAGCGAAACCGGTGGGTCTCAGCCCCAGCATTTT; CDR3aa: CASSETGGSQPQHF
v_gene: TRBV25-1; j_gene: TRBJ2-7; abundance: .; d_gene: .; CDR3nt: TGTGCCGCATCTCCCGGGAACTCCTACGAGCAGTACTTC; CDR3aa: CAASPGNSYEQYF
v_gene: TRBV18; j_gene: TRBJ2-5; abundance: .; d_gene: .; CDR3nt: TGTGCCAGCTCACCGGGGTCGGGGCAAGAGACCCAGTACTTC; CDR3aa: CASSPGSGQETQYF
v_gene: TRBV12-3/TRBV12-4; j_gene: TRBJ2-2; abundance: once; d_gene: TRBD1; CDR3nt: TGTGCCAGCCGTCGGGACAGGGGCCTTACCGGGGAGCTGTTTTTT; CDR3aa: CASRRDRGLTGELFF
v_gene: TRBV28; j_gene: TRBJ2-7; abundance: .; d_gene: .; CDR3nt: TGTGCCAGCAGTCCTTACAGGTCAACCTACGAGCAGTACTTC; CDR3aa: CASSPYRSTYEQYF
v_gene: TRBV20-1; j_gene: TRBJ2-1; abundance: .; d_gene: .; CDR3nt: TGCAGTCCTGTGGGGAAAACGGGCCCCCTCAATGAGCAGTTCTTC; CDR3aa: CSPVGKTGPLNEQFF
v_gene: TRBV9; j_gene: TRBJ2-4; abundance: .; d_gene: TRBD2; CDR3nt: TGTGCCAGCAGCGTAGGACCACTAGCGGGGCCAGCCAAAAACATTCAGTACTTC; CDR3aa: CASSVGPLAGPAKNIQYF
v_gene: TRBV7-2; j_gene: TRBJ2-2; abundance: .; d_gene: .; CDR3nt: TGTGCCAGCAGCTTCCTGAGGGGCCGGGTCACCGGGGAGCTGTTTTTT; CDR3aa: CASSFLRGRVTGELFF
v_gene: TRBV14; j_gene: TRBJ1-2; abundance: .; d_gene: .; CDR3nt: TGTGCCAGCAGCCAACAGCTCAACTATGGCTACACCTTC; CDR3aa: CASSQQLNYGYTF
v_gene: TRBV20-1; j_gene: TRBJ2-7; abundance: .; d_gene: .; CDR3nt: TGCAGTGCTAGACTGTCGGGCAGCTCCTACGAGCAGTACTTC; CDR3aa: CSARLSGSSYEQYF
v_gene: TRBV3-1; j_gene: TRBJ1-5; abundance: .; d_gene: TRBD1; CDR3nt: TGTGCCAGCAGCCAAGGAGACAGGGGTGGCTGGGGTCAGCCCCAGCATTTT; CDR3aa: CASSQGDRGGWGQPQHF
v_gene: TRBV5-1; j_gene: TRBJ1-1; abundance: .; d_gene: .; CDR3nt: TGCGCCAGCAGCGCGGGGTACGGTGGGGGGAACACTGAAGCTTTCTTT; CDR3aa: CASSAGYGGGNTEAFF
v_gene: TRBV20-1; j_gene: TRBJ2-3; abundance: .; d_gene: .; CDR3nt: TGCAGTGCTCATGACCCCCGGGGCACAGATACGCAGTATTTT; CDR3aa: CSAHDPRGTDTQYF
v_gene: TRBV5-1; j_gene: TRBJ2-3; abundance: .; d_gene: TRBD2; CDR3nt: TGCGCCAGCAGCAAGGGACTAGCGGGGGACACAGATACGCAGTATTTT; CDR3aa: CASSKGLAGDTDTQYF